This TCR beta chain emerged from a study of cytomegalovirus exposure and HLA in healthy donors. Regarding this clone: The antigen is undetermined.

The V gene lost 5 bases and the J gene lost 0 bases, with 11 bases spanning the gap. In germline, CDR1 is MNHEY, CDR2 SMNVEV (reference sequence). CDR3 size: 15 residues. Vbeta (60) and Jbeta (13) primers were used in the PCR. Data came from immunoSEQ multiplex PCR; TCRdb stores just in-frame clones and leaves some out. Found here are approximately 160,000 clones, around 79% of them singletons; the top ten hold around 1.5%. Overall study findings and caveats: Among TCR beta chains, those listed as cytomegalovirus-associated numbered around 180.

Input material: PBMCs. The genes are TRBV27 and TRBJ1-5, with D hard to call. This TCR came from a man aged 18 to 29 in good health and CMV-seronegative. The CDR3 DNA sequence: TGTGCCAGCAGTAGGCGAGGCAGTAGCAATCAGCCCCAGCATTTT. Translating gives CASSRRGSSNQPQHF.